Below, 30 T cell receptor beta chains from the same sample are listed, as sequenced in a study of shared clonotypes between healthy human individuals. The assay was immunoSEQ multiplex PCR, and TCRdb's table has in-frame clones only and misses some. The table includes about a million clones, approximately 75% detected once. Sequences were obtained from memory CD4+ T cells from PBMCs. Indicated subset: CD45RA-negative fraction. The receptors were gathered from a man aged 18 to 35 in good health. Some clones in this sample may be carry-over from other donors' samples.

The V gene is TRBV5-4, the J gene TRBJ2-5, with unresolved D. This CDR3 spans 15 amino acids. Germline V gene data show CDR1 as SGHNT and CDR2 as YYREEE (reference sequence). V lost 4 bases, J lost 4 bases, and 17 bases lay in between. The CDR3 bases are TGTGCCAGCAGCCCAGCCGTGGAGATTACAGAGACCCAGTACTTC. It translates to CASSPAVEITETQYF.

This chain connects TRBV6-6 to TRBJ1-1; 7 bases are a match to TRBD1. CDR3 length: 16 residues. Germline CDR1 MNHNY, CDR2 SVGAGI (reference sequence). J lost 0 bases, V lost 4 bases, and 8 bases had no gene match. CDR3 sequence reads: CASSSYRGSMNTEAFF. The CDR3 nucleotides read TGTGCCAGCAGTTCGTACAGGGGCTCCATGAACACTGAAGCTTTCTTT.

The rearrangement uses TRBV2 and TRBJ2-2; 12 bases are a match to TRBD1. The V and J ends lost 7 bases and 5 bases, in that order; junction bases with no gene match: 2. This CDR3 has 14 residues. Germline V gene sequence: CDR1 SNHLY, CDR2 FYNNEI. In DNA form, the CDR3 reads TGTGCCAGCAAGGGACAGGGGGCGACCGGGGAGCTGTTTTTT. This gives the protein CASKGQGATGELFF.

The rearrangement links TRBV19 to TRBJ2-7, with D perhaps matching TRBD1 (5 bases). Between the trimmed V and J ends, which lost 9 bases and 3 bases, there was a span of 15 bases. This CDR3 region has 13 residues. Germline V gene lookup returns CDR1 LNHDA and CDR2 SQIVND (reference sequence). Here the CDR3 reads CARKNDSHYEQYF. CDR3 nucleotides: TGTGCCAGGAAAAACGACAGCCACTACGAGCAGTACTTC.

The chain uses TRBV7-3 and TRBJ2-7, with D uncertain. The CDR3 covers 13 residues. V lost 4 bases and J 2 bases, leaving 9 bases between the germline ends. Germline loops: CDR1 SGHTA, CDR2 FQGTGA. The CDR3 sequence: CASSSEPPYEQYF. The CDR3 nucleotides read TGTGCCAGCAGCTCTGAGCCCCCCTACGAGCAGTACTTC.

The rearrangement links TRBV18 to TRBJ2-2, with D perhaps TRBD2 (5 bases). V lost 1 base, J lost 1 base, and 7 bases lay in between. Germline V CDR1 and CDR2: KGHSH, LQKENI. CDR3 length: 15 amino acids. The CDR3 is CASSPLRGNTGELFF. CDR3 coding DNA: TGTGCCAGCTCACCACTTCGGGGGAACACCGGGGAGCTGTTTTTT.

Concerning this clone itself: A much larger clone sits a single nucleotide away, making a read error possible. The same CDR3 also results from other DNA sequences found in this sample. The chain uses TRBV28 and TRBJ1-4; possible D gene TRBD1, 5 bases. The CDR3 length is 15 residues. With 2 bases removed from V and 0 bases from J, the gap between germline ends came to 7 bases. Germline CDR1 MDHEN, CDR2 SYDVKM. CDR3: CASSLLGATNEKLFF. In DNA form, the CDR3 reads TGTGCCAGCAGTTTACTGGGGGCAACTAATGAAAAACTGTTTTTT.

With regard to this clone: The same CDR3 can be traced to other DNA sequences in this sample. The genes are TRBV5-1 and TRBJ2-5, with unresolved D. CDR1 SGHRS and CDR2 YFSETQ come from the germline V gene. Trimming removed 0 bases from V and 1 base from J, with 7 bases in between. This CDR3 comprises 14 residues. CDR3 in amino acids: CASSLGTSQETQYF. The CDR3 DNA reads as TGCGCCAGCAGCTTGGGTACAAGCCAAGAGACCCAGTACTTC.

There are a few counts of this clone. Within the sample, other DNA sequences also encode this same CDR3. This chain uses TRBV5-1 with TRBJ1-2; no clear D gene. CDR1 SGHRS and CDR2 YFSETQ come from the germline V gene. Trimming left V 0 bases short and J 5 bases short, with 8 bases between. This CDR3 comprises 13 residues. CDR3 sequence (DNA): TGCGCCAGCAGCTTGGGCACAGATTATGGCTACACCTTC. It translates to CASSLGTDYGYTF.

The CDR3 protein is CASSSPTRFPTDTQYF. In nucleotides, the CDR3 is TGTGCCAGCAGCTCGCCGACTAGGTTCCCTACAGATACGCAGTATTTT. V gene TRBV5-6 combines with J gene TRBJ2-3, with TRBD2 as a possible D gene (6 bases). V lost 3 bases to trimming and J lost 3 bases, with 17 bases between them. Per germline, CDR1 SGHDT and CDR2 YYEEEE. CDR3 length: 16 amino acids.

The CDR3, as DNA: TGTGCCACCAGCAGAGCCCCACGCGGAACCTACGAGCAGTACTTC. It codes for CATSRAPRGTYEQYF. The genes are TRBV15 and TRBJ2-7; D is uncertain. Trimming cost V 1 base and J 2 bases, with 12 bases left between them. Germline CDR1 is LNHNV and CDR2 is YYDKDF (reference sequence). This CDR3 is 15 amino acids long.

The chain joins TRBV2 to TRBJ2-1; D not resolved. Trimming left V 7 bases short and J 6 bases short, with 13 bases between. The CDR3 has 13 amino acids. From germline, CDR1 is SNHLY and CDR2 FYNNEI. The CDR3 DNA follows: TGTGCCAGCACGAACTACCCCCCCAATGAGCAGTTCTTC. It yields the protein CASTNYPPNEQFF.

CDR3 sequence (DNA): TGTGCCAGCCGAACATTCCGGGGCCAACTGGCCTACGAGCAGTACTTC. As protein: CASRTFRGQLAYEQYF. V and J are TRBV28 and TRBJ2-7; either TRBD1 or TRBD2 may fit D (5 bases each). Trimming took off 8 bases at V and 2 bases at J, with 22 bases between the two ends. This CDR3 has 16 amino acids. Germline assignment: CDR1 MDHEN and CDR2 SYDVKM.

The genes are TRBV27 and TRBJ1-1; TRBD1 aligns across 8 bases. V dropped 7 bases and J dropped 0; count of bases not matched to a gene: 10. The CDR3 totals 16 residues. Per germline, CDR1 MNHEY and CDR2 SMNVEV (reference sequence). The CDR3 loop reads CASNFAQGGLNTEAFF. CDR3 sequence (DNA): TGTGCCAGCAATTTCGCACAGGGGGGTCTGAACACTGAAGCTTTCTTT.

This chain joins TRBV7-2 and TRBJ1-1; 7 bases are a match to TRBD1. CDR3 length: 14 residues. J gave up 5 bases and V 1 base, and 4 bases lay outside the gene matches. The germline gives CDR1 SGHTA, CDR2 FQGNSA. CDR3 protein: CASSLVQGGTEAFF. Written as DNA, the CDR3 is TGTGCCAGCAGCTTAGTCCAGGGGGGGACTGAAGCTTTCTTT.

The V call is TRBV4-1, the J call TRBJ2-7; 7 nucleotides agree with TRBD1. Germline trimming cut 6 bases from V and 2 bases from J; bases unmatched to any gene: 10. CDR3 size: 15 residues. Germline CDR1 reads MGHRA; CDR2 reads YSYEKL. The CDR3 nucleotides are TGCGCCAGCAGTCAACCTCCACAGGGGACCTACGAGCAGTACTTC. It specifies CASSQPPQGTYEQYF.

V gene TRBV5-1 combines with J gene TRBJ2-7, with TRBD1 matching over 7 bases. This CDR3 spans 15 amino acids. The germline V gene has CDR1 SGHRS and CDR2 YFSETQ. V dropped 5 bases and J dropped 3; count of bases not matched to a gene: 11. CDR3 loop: CASRSQWDSVYEQYF. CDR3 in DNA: TGCGCCAGCAGGTCCCAGTGGGACAGTGTCTACGAGCAGTACTTC.

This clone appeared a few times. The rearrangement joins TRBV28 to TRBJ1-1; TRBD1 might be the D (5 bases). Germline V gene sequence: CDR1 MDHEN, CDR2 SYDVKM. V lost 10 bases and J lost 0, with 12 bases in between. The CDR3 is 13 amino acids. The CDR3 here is CATGGAVNTEAFF. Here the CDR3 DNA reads TGTGCCACCGGCGGGGCCGTGAACACTGAAGCTTTCTTT.

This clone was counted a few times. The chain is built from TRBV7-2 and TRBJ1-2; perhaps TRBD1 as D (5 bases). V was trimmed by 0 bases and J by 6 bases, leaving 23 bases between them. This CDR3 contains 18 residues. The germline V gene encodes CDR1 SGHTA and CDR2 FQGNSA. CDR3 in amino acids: CASSLAGGRILGENGYTF. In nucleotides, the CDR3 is TGTGCCAGCAGCTTAGCTGGAGGCAGGATATTGGGGGAAAATGGCTACACCTTC.

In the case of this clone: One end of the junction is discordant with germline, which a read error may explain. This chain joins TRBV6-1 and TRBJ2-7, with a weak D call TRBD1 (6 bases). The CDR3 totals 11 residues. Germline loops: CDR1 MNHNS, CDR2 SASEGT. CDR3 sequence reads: CASSEEGHHNF. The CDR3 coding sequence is TGTGCCAGCAGTGAAGAGGGACATCACAACTTC.

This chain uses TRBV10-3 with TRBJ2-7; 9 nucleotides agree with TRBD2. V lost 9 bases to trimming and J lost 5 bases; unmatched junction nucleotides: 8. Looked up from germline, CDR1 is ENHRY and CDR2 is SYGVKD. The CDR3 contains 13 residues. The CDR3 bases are TGTGCCATAGGGACTAGCAAAGGCCACGAGCAGTACTTC. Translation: CAIGTSKGHEQYF.

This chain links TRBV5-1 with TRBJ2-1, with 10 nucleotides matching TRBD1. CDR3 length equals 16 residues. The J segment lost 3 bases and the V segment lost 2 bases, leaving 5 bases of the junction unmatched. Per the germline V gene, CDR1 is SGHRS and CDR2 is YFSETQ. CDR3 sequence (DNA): TGCGCCAGCAGCTTAGGGACAGGGGATAGCTACAATGAGCAGTTCTTC. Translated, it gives CASSLGTGDSYNEQFF.

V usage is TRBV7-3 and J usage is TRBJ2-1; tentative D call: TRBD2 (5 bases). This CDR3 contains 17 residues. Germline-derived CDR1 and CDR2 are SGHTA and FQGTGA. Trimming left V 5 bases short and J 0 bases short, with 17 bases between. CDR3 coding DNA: TGTGCCAGCAGCGAAACCCGGGGAGACCTCTCCTACAATGAGCAGTTCTTC. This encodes CASSETRGDLSYNEQFF.

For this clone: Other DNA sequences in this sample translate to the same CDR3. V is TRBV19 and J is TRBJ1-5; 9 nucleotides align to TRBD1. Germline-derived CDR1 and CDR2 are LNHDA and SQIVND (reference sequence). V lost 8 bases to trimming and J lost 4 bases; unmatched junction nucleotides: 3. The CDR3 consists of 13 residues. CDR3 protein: CASRDRGNQPQHF. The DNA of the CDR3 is TGTGCCAGTCGCGACAGGGGGAATCAGCCCCAGCATTTT.

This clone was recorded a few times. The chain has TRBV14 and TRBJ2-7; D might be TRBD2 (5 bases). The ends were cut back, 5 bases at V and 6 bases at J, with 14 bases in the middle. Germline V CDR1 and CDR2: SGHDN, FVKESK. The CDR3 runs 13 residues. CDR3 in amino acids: CASSASSPSEQYF. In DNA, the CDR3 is TGTGCCAGCAGCGCTAGCTCCCCCAGCGAGCAGTACTTC.

The CDR3 is CASRIPGSYEQYF. The DNA of the CDR3 is TGTGCCAGCAGAATCCCCGGATCTTACGAGCAGTACTTC. The J gene is TRBJ2-7, the V gene TRBV6-6; D call uncertain. Trimming cost V 6 bases and J 4 bases, with 13 bases left between them. Germline V gene data show CDR1 as MNHNY and CDR2 as SVGAGI (reference sequence). This CDR3 has 13 residues.

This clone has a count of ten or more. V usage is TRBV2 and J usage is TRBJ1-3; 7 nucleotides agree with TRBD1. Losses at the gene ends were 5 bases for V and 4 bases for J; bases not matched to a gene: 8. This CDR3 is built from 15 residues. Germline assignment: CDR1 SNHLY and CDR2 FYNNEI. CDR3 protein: CASSPDRVEGNTIYF. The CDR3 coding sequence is TGTGCCAGCAGTCCTGACAGGGTGGAAGGAAACACCATATATTTT.

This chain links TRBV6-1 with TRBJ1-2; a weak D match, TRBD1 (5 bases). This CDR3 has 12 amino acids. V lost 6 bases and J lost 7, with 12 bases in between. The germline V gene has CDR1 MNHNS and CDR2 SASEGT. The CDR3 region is CASRRDQGGYTF. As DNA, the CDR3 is TGTGCCAGCAGAAGGGACCAGGGTGGCTACACCTTC.

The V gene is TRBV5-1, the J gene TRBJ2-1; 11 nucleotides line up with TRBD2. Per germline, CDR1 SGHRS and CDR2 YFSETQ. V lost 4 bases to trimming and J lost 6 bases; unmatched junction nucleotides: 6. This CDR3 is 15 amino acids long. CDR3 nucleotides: TGCGCCAGCAGCGTAGCTAGCGGGAGGATCAATGAGCAGTTCTTC. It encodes CASSVASGRINEQFF.

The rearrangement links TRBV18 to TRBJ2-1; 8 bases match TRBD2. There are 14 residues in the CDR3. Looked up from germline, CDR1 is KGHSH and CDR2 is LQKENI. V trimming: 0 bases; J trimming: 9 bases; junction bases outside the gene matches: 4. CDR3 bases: TGTGCCAGCTCACCACCAAAGCGGGAGAGTGAGCAGTTCTTC. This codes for CASSPPKRESEQFF.